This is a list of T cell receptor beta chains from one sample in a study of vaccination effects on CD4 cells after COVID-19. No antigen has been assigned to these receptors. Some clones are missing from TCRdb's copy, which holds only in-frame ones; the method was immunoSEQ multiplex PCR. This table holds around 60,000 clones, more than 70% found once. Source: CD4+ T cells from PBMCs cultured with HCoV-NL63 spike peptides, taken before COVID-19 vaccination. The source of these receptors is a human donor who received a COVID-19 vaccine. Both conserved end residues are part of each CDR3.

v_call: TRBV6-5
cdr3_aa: CASSYSSPYGYTF

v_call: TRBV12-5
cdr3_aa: CASGSTYLQGQGLFF

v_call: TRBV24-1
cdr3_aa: CATSDGGTANTGELFF

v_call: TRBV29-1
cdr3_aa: CAAGFREKLFF

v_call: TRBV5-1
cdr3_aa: CASSLVGGSNQPQHF

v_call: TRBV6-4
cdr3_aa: CASSNTDTQYF

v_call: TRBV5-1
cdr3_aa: CTSSLIGTGNTEAFF

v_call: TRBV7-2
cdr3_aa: CASSSQGGVSGNTIYF

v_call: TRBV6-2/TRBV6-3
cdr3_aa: CASSYGTGSPLHF

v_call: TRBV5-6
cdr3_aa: CASSQATGLRRETQYF

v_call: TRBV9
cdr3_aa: CASSVGQHGYTF

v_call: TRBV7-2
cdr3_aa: CASSLSGGNSGNTIYF

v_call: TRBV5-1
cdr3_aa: CASREGHLNEKLFF

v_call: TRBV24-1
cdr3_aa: CATSETGQGARGQPQHF

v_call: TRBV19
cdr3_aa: CASGPTPSYTDTQYF

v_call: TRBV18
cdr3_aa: CASSPLGRGNTEAFF

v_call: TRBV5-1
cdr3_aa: CASSKQGQSSYNEQFF